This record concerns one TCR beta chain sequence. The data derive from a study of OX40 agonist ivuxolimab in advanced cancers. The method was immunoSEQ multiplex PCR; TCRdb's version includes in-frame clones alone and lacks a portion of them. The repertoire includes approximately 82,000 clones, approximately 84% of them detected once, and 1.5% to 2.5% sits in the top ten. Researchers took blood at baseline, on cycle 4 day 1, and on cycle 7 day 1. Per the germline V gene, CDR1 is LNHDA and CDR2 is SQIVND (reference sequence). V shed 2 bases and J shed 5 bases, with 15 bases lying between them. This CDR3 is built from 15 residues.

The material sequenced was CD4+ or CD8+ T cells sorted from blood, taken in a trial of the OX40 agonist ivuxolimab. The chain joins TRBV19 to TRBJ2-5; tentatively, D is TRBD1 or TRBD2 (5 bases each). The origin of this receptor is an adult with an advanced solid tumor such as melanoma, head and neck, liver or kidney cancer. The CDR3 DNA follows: TGTGCCAGTAGTATAAGTGGGGGTCGAGTCGAGACCCAGTACTTC. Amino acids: CASSISGGRVETQYF. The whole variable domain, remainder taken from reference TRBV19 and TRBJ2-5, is DGGITQSPKYLFRKEGQNVTLSCEQNLNHDAMYWYRQDPGQGLRLIYYSQIVNDFQKGDIAEGYSVSREKKESFPLTVTSAQKNPTAFYLCASSISGGRVETQYFGPGTRLLVL.